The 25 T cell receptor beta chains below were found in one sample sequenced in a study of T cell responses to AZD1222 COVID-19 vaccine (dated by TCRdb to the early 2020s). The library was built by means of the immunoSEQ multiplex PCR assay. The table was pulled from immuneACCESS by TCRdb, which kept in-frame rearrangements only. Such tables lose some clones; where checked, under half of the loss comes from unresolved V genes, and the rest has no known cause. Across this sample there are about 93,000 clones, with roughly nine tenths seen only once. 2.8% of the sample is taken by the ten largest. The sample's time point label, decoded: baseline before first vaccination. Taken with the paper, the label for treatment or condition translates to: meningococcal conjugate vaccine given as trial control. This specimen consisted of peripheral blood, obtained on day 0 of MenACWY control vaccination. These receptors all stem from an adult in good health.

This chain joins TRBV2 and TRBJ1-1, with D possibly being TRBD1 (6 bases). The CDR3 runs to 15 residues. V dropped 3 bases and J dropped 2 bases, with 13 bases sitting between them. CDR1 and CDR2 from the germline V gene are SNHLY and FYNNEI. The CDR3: CASSDLGRGNTEAFF. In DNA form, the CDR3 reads TGTGCCAGCAGTGATCTGGGCAGGGGAAACACTGAAGCTTTCTTT.

CDR3 protein: CSVYRGGNTEAFF. The CDR3 bases are TGCAGCGTTTACCGGGGAGGGAACACTGAAGCTTTCTTT. The chain combines TRBV29-1 with TRBJ1-1; D not resolved. CDR1 and CDR2 (germline): SQVTM, ANQGSEA. The CDR3 sequence is 13 residues long. V lost 5 bases and J lost 1, with 11 bases in between.

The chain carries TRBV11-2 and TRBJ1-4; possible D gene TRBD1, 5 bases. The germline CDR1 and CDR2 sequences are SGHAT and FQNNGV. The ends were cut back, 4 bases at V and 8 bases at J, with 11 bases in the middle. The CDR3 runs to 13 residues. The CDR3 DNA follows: TGTGCCAGCAGCTCCCGGGACCGAGAAAAACTGTTTTTT. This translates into CASSSRDREKLFF. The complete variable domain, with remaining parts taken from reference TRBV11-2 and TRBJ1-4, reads EAGVAQSPRYKIIEKRQSVAFWCNPISGHATLYWYQQILGQGPKLLIQFQNNGVVDDSQLPKDRFSAERLKGVDSTLKIQPAKLEDSAVYLCASSSRDREKLFFGSGTQLSVL.

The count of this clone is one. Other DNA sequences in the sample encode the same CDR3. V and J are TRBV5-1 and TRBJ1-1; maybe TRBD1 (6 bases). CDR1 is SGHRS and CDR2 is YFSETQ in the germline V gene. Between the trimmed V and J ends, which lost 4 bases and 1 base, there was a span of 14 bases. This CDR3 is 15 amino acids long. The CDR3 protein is CASSALQGRNTEAFF. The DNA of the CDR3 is TGCGCCAGCAGCGCCCTACAGGGAAGGAACACTGAAGCTTTCTTT.

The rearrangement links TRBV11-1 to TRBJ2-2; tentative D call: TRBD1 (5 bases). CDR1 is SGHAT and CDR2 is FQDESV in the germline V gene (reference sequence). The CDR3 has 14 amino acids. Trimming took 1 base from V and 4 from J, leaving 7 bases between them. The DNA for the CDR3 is TGTGCCAGCAGCTTAGGACAGAGCACCGGGGAGCTGTTTTTT. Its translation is CASSLGQSTGELFF.

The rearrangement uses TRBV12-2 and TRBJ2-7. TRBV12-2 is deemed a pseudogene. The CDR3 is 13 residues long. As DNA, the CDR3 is TGTGCAAGTCGCTTAGCTACCCGGGCGGAGCAGTACTTC. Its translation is CASRLATRAEQYF.

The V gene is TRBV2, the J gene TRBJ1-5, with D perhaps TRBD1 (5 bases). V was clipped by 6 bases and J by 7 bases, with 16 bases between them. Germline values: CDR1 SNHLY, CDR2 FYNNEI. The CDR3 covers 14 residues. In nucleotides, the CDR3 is TGTGCCAGCAGCCGAGGGGAAGAAGGACAGCCCCAGCATTTT. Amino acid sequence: CASSRGEEGQPQHF.

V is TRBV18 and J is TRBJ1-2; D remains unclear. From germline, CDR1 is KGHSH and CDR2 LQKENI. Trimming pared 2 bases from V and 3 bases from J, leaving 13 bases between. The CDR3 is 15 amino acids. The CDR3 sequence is CASSPNPGNHYGYTF. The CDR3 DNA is TGTGCCAGCTCACCAAACCCCGGGAATCACTATGGCTACACCTTC. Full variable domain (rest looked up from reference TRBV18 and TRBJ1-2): NAGVMQNPRHLVRRRGQEARLRCSPMKGHSHVYWYRQLPEEGLKFMVYLQKENIIDESGMPKERFSAEFPKEGPSILRIQQVVRGDSAAYFCASSPNPGNHYGYTFGSGTRLTVV.

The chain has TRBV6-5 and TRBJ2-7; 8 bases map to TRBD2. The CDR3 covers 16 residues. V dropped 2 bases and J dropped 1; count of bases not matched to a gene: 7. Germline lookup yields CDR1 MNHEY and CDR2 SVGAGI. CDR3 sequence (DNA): TGTGCCAGCAGTTACGGGTCGGGGGGGCAGTCCTACGAGCAGTACTTC. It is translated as CASSYGSGGQSYEQYF.

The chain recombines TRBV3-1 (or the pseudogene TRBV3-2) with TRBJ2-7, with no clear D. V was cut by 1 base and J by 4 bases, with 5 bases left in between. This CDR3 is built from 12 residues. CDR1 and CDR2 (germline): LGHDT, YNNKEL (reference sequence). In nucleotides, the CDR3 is TGTGCCAGCAGCCAAGTGGGGTACGAGCAGTACTTC. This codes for CASSQVGYEQYF.

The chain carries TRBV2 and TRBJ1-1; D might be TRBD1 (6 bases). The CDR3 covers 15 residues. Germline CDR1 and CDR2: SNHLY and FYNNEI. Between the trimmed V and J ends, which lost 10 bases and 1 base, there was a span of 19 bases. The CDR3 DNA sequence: TGTGCCACCAAGAGGCAACAGGGATCGAACACTGAAGCTTTCTTT. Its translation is CATKRQQGSNTEAFF.

CDR3: CASSATLGQTNYGYTF. CDR3 nucleotides: TGTGCCAGCAGCGCCACCCTGGGACAAACTAACTATGGCTACACCTTC. The rearrangement uses TRBV5-6 and TRBJ1-2, with a possible D match to TRBD1 (6 bases). Trimming cost V 4 bases and J 0 bases, with 16 bases left between them. Germline V gives CDR1 SGHDT, CDR2 YYEEEE. The CDR3 length is 16 residues. Supplemented by reference TRBV5-6 and TRBJ1-2, the full variable domain reads DAGVTQSPTHLIKTRGQQVTLRCSPKSGHDTVSWYQQALGQGPQFIFQYYEEEERQRGNFPDRFSGHQFPNYSSELNVNALLLGDSALYLCASSATLGQTNYGYTFGSGTRLTVV.

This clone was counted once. The CDR3 loop is CASSPGRMYSYEQYF. The CDR3 DNA follows: TGTGCCAGCAGTCCCGGACGGATGTACTCCTACGAGCAGTACTTC. V usage is TRBV27 and J usage is TRBJ2-7; D remains unclear. V was pared by 5 bases and J by 0 bases, with 14 bases between. CDR1 is MNHEY and CDR2 is SMNVEV in the germline V gene (reference sequence). The CDR3 loop spans 15 amino acids.

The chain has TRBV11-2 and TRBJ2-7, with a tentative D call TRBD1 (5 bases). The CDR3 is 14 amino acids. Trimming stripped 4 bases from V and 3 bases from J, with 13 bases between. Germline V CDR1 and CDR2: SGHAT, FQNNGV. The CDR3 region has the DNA TGTGCCAGCAGCTCTGGTCAGGGTCGCTACGAGCAGTACTTC. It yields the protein CASSSGQGRYEQYF.

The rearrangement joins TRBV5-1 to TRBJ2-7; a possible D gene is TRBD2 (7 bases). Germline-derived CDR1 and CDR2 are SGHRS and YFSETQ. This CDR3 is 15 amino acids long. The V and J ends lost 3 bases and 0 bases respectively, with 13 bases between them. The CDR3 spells CASSSQGGGSYEQYF. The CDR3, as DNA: TGCGCCAGCAGCTCCCAAGGGGGGGGCTCCTACGAGCAGTACTTC.

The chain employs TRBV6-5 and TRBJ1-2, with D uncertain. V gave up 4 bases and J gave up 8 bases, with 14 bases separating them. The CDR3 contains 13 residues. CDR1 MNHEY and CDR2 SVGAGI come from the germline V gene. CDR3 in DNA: TGTGCCAGCAGTTCGCCCCCCTTCGTGGGCTACACCTTC. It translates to CASSSPPFVGYTF.

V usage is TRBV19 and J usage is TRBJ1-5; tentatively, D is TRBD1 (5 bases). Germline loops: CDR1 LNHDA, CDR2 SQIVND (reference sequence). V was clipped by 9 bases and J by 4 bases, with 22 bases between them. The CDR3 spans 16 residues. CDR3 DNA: TGTGCCAGCACCCAGGGACCTAGACAGACAAATCAGCCCCAGCATTTT. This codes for CASTQGPRQTNQPQHF. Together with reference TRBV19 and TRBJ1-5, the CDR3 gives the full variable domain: DGGITQSPKYLFRKEGQNVTLSCEQNLNHDAMYWYRQDPGQGLRLIYYSQIVNDFQKGDIAEGYSVSREKKESFPLTVTSAQKNPTAFYLCASTQGPRQTNQPQHFGDGTRLSIL.

The CDR3 sequence: CAISESRGGAVQLFF. As DNA, the CDR3 is TGTGCCATCAGTGAGTCGCGAGGGGGCGCGGTCCAACTGTTTTTT. The chain is built from TRBV10-3 and TRBJ1-4; 7 nucleotides align to TRBD1. CDR1 is ENHRY and CDR2 is SYGVKD in the germline V gene. The V segment lost 0 bases and the J segment 12 bases; nucleotides outside the gene matches: 10. This CDR3 has 15 amino acids.

CDR3 sequence reads: CASTRIFRGLGTEAFF. CDR3 coding DNA: TGTGCCAGTACCCGCATATTCAGGGGGCTGGGGACTGAAGCTTTCTTT. The V and J genes are TRBV19 and TRBJ1-1, with 8 bases matching TRBD1. V dropped 7 bases and J dropped 5; count of bases not matched to a gene: 15. The CDR3 runs 16 residues. Germline V gene lookup returns CDR1 LNHDA and CDR2 SQIVND (reference sequence).

CDR3 sequence reads: CASSRDVYGYTF. CDR3 in DNA: TGTGCCAGCAGCCGAGACGTATATGGCTACACCTTC. The chain is built from TRBV7-9 and TRBJ1-2; D call uncertain. This CDR3 is built from 12 residues. V dropped 5 bases and J dropped 5 bases, with 9 bases sitting between them. Per germline, CDR1 SEHNR and CDR2 FQNEAQ (reference sequence).

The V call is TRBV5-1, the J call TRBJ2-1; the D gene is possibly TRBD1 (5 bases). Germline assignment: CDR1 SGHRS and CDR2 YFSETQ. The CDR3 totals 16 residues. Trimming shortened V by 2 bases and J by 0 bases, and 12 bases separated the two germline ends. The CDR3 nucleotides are TGCGCCAGCAGCTTAGGGGCGTCAAGCTCCTACAATGAGCAGTTCTTC. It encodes CASSLGASSSYNEQFF.

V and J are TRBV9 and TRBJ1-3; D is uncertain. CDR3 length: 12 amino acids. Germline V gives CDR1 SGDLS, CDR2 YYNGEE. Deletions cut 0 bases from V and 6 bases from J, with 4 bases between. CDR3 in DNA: TGTGCCAGCAGCGTAGAGGAAAACACCATATATTTT. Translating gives CASSVEENTIYF.

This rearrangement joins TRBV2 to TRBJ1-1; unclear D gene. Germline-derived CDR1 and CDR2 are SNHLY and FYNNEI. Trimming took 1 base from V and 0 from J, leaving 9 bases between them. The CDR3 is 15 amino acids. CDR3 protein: CASSEGRTMNTEAFF. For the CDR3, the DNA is TGTGCCAGCAGTGAAGGCAGAACCATGAACACTGAAGCTTTCTTT.

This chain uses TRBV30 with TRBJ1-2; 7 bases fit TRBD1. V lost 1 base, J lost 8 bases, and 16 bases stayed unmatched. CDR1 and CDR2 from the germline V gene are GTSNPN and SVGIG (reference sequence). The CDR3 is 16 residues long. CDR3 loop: CAWSGLLTGTRSGYTF. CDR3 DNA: TGTGCCTGGAGTGGGCTATTGACAGGGACCCGAAGCGGCTACACCTTC. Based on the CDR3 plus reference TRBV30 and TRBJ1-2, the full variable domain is SQTIHQWPATLVQPVGSPLSLECTVEGTSNPNLYWYRQAAGRGLQLLFYSVGIGQISSEVPQNLSASRPQDRQFILSSKKLLLSDSGFYLCAWSGLLTGTRSGYTFGSGTRLTVV.

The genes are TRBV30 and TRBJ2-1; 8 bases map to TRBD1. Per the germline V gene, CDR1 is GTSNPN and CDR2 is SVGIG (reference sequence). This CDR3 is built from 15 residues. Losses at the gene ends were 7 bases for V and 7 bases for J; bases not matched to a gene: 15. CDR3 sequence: CASDWTGRGGNEQFF. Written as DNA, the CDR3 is TGTGCCTCCGATTGGACAGGGAGAGGGGGGAATGAGCAGTTCTTC.